This T cell receptor (beta chain) was found in a study of cytomegalovirus exposure and HLA in healthy donors. Whole-study results and caveats: Accurate HLA-A and HLA-B prediction from TCR beta sequences was reported for most subjects.

Germline trimming cut 5 bases from V and 5 bases from J; bases unmatched to any gene: 12. Germline CDR1 is KGHSH and CDR2 is LQKENI. This CDR3 has 16 residues. This clone was seen more than once but under ten times. What it binds is not known. Primers: 60 Vbeta forward and 13 Jbeta reverse. Assay used: immunoSEQ multiplex PCR; TCRdb lists only in-frame clones, some missing. This sample yields some 200,000 clones, of which roughly 10% are seen a single time; 1% to 1.5% belongs to the top ten. The sequence came from a young woman in good health and CMV-seropositive. The V call is TRBV18, the J call TRBJ1-2; 9 nucleotides agree with TRBD1. The material sequenced was PBMCs. CDR3 nucleotides: TGTGCCAGCTCAACGGGACAGGGAAGTTTCGATTATGGCTACACCTTC. This encodes CASSTGQGSFDYGYTF.